This TCR beta chain was sequenced during a study of CD8 T cells in ankylosing spondylitis (dated by TCRdb to about 2017). About the investigation overall: T cell receptor beta repertoires were profiled in healthy donors and ankylosing spondylitis patients so that disease-linked TCR variants could be found. The whole study cohort included 85 to 120 healthy donors and around 25 ankylosing spondylitis patients. Samples of peripheral blood were taken, and for ankylosing spondylitis patients, synovial fluid was collected as well.

As encoded in the germline V gene, CDR1 is SGHTA while CDR2 is FQGNSA. The junction shows trimming of 0 bases on V and 4 bases on J, plus 12 bases between the germline ends. Measured from the cysteine to the phenylalanine, the CDR3 is 15 residues long. CDR3 DNA is the only sequence kept; it has 45 bases, read in frame from the first base. Sequencing used an Illumina HiSeq 2500. TCR beta libraries were prepared by quantitative 5'-RACE with molecular barcodes. The published analysis was carried out like this. To identify disease-linked TCR variants, a new computational method was used, one built on a probabilistic model of VDJ rearrangement. Starting from the raw public reads, TCRdb applied fastp trimming at Q25, assembled clones with MiXCR and retained in-frame beta chains. Rows are unified per CDR3 protein, each entry keeping the most common DNA and genes. In this record, the V and J calls reflect TCRdb's handling and not the investigators' own analysis. The sample records 350,000 to 550,000 distinct CDR3 sequences, roughly 27% of which are singletons. About 0.89% of the sample is held by the ten biggest clonotypes.

On this clonotype itself: Its antigen is still unknown. No base-level quality is on record; no much larger clone is a single base apart.

Here is what the overall study found, with its caveats: The disease-linked clones were reported as significantly enriched in matched synovial fluid samples from ankylosing spondylitis patients. Some motif variants had previously been reported in the synovial fluid and blood of reactive arthritis patients, which suggests shared mechanisms of disease initiation. A TCR beta motif made up of under ten highly homologous amino acid variants appeared to be characteristic of blood from ankylosing spondylitis patients. In peripheral blood, the disease-linked clones were found at relatively low frequencies and had a CD8+ phenotype.

The sample taken for sequencing was blood, either unsorted or a sorted T cell fraction (not recorded which). The V and J segments used are TRBV7-2 and TRBJ1-2, and perhaps TRBD1 as D gene, on 6 matching bases. The TCR originated in a male donor with ankylosing spondylitis. The CDR3 here reads CASSLAGQGLYGYTF. The bases read TGTGCCAGCAGCTTAGCTGGTCAGGGGCTCTATGGCTACACCTTC.